This TCR beta chain was sequenced for a study of molecular identifiers for immune sequencing clone quantification. Broader study findings: Jurkat TCR RNA spiked in from one cell reportedly remained identifiable amid one million naive cells. Identical TCR molecules that share a barcode could lead to an underestimation of highly expanded clone sizes.

The CDR3 extends over 10 residues, inclusive of both ends. Sorted naive CD8 T cells, about 17,000 to 1,000,000, were sequenced from 10%, 30% or 50% RNA. With respect to this clonotype: Antigen unknown. This may come from a read error, since a much larger clone is one base off. Since no conserved phenylalanine or tryptophan closes the CDR3, a read error is the likely cause. Because the CDR3's place on the DNA is in doubt, the DNA is left out and the CDR3 is given as listed by TCRdb.

TCRdb reprocessed the PCR reads via MiXCR and lists one record per CDR3 protein. Of fewer than 350,000 distinct CDR3 sequences detected, about 22% appear once; the ten largest clones hold about 0.79%. The sequence came from a human donor in good health. Some libraries in this study had Jurkat cell RNA spiked in. Input material: naive CD8+ T cells from blood, with Jurkat cell RNA spiked in. Subset of the sample: FACS-sorted CD8+CD4-CCR7+CD45RA+ naive T cells. The rearrangement uses TRBV12-3 or TRBV12-4 and TRBJ1-1. The CDR3 here is CASSLGPVAL.